This TCR beta chain was observed in a study of cytomegalovirus exposure and HLA in healthy donors. The CDR3 sequence is 11 residues long. CDR1 DFQATT and CDR2 SNEGSKA come from the germline V gene (reference sequence). Trimming stripped 6 bases from V and 8 bases from J, with 11 bases between. Assay: immunoSEQ multiplex PCR; the TCRdb copy retains only in-frame clones and omits some. The sample includes roughly 170,000 clones, approximately 83% of them seen just once. Notes on the study in general: Among TCR beta chains, those listed as cytomegalovirus-associated numbered some 160.

With respect to this clone: Its matching antigen is unknown.

Sequencing was performed on PBMCs. The gene calls are TRBV20-1 and TRBJ2-1, with D possibly matching TRBD1 (5 bases). The receptor comes from a woman aged 18 to 35 in good health and CMV-seropositive. CDR3 residues: CSAIQAHEQFF. The CDR3 region has the DNA TGCAGTGCCATACAGGCTCATGAGCAGTTCTTC.